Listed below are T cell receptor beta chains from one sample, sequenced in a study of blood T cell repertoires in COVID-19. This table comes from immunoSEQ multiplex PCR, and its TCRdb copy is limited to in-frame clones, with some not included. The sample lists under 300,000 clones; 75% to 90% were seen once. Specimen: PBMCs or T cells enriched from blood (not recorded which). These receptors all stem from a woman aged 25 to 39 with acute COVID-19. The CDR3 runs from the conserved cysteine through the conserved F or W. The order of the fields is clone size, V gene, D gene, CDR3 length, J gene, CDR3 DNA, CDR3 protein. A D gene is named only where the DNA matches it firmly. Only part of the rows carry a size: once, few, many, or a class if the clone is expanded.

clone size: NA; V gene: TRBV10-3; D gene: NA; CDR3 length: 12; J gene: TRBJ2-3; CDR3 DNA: TGTGCCATCGCGGCTAGCACAGATACGCAGTATTTT; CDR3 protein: CAIAASTDTQYF
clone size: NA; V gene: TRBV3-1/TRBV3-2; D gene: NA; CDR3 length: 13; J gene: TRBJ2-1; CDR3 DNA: TGTGCCAGCAGCCAAGACAGGGGTAATGAGCAGTTCTTC; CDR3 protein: CASSQDRGNEQFF
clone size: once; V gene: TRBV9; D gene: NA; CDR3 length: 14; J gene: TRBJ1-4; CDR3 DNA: TGTGCCAGCAGCCCCCGCGGGGGGTCGGACAAACTGTTTTTT; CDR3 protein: CASSPRGGSDKLFF
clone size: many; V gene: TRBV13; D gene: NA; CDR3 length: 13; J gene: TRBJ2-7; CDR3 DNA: TGTGCCAGCAGCTTAAGCAGGTTCCACGAGCAGTACTTC; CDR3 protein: CASSLSRFHEQYF
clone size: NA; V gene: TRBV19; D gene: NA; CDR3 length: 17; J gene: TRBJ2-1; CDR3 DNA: TGTGCCAGTAGGGAGAGTGGACGGGCGGGCGTATACAATGAGCAGTTCTTC; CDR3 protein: CASRESGRAGVYNEQFF
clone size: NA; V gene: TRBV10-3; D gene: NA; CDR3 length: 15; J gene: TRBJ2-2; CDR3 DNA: TGTGCCATCAGTGAGCGCGGGACGAACACCGGGGAGCTGTTTTTT; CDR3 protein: CAISERGTNTGELFF
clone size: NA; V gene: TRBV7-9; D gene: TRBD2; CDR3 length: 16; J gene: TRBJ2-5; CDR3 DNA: TGTGCCAGCAGCCTCAGACTAGCGGGAGTCCAAGAGACCCAGTACTTC; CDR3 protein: CASSLRLAGVQETQYF
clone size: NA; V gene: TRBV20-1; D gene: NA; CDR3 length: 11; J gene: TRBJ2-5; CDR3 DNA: TGCAGTGGGGAGTTCCAAGAGACCCAGTACTTC; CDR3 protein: CSGEFQETQYF
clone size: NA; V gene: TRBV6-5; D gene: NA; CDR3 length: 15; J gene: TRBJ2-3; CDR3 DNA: TGTGCCAGCAGTTACTCGATTCAGGGCACAGATACGCAGTATTTT; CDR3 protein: CASSYSIQGTDTQYF
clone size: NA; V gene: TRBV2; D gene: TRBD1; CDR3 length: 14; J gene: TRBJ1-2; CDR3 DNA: TGTGCCAGCTTACTGGGACAGGGGCCCTATGGCTACACCTTC; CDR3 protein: CASLLGQGPYGYTF
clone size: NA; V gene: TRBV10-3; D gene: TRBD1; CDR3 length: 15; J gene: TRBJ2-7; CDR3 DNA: TGTGCCATCAGTGATATGACAGGGGGCTTCCACGAGCAGTACTTC; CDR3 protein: CAISDMTGGFHEQYF
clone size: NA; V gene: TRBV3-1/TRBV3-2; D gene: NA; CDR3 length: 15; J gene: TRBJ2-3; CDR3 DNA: TGTGCCAGCAGCCCAGGTGGACTCAGCACAGATACGCAGTATTTT; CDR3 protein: CASSPGGLSTDTQYF
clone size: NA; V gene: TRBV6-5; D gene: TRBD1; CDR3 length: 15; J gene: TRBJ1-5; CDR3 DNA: TGTGCCAGCAGTTCGGACAGGGCCCGCAATCAGCCCCAGCATTTT; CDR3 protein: CASSSDRARNQPQHF
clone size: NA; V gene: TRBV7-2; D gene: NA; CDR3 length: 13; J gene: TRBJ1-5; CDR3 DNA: TGTGCCAGCAGCTTAGCGTGGGCACAGCCCCAGCATTTT; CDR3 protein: CASSLAWAQPQHF
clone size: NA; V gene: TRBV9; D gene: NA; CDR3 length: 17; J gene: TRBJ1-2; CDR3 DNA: TGTGCCAGCAGCCTATCAGGGGTCCGGGGAGCTAACTATGGCTACACCTTC; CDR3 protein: CASSLSGVRGANYGYTF
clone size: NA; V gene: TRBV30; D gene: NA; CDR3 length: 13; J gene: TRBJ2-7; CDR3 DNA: TGTGCCTGGAGTAACCGGGGTACCTACGAGCAGTACTTC; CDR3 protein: CAWSNRGTYEQYF
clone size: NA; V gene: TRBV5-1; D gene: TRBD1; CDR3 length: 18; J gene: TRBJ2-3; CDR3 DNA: TGCGCCAGCAGCTTGGCCTCGCGGGACAGGGGCTTTGCAGATACGCAGTATTTT; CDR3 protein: CASSLASRDRGFADTQYF
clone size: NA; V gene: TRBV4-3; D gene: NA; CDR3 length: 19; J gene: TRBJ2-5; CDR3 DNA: TGCGCCAGCAGCCCCCGAAACCAATCGGGACCCCCGCGGGGAGAGACCCAGTACTTC; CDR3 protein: CASSPRNQSGPPRGETQYF
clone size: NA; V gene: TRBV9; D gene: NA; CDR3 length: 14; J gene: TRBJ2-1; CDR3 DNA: TGTGCCAGCAGTCCAGTCGTGACTGACAATGAGCAGTTCTTC; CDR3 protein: CASSPVVTDNEQFF
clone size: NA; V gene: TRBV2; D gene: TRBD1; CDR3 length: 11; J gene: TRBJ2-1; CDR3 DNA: TGCGGGACAGGGCCCTACAATGAGCAGTTCTTC; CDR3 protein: CGTGPYNEQFF
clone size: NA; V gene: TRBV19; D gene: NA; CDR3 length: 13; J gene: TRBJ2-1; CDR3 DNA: TGTGCCAGTAGTATTTCCAGGGTCAATGAGCAGTTCTTC; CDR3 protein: CASSISRVNEQFF
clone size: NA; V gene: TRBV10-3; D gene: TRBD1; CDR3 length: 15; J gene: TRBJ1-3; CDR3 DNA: TGTGCCACCTTAGGCCTAACAGGGGGGCGAGACACCATATATTTT; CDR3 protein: CATLGLTGGRDTIYF
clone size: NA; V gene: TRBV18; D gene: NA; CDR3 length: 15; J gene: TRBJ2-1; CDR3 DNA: TGTGCCAGCTCATTGGGCTCAAACTCCTACAATGAGCAGTTCTTC; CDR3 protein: CASSLGSNSYNEQFF
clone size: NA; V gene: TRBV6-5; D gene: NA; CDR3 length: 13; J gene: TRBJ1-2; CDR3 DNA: TGTGCCAGCGCAAGACAGCGTAACTATGGCTACACCTTC; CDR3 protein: CASARQRNYGYTF